A selection of T cell receptor beta chains follows, all from one sample in a study of long-term antiretroviral therapy in people with HIV. Measured with immunoSEQ multiplex PCR; TCRdb has only the in-frame clones, and not every one. The data show tens of thousands of clones, approximately 89% seen once. This material consisted of unsorted PBMCs, taken 3.1 years after starting antiretroviral therapy. The receptors here all came from a woman between 50 and 59 years old with HIV. Each CDR3 is given with its conserved first and last residue. The order of the fields is clone size, D gene, V gene, J gene, CDR3 DNA, CDR3 protein. D genes are given only for firm matches. Expanded clones are given a class, and other clones once, few, many or no size at all.

abundance: -; d_gene: TRBD1; v_gene: TRBV30; j_gene: TRBJ1-5; CDR3nt: TGTGCCTGGAGTGTCTACAGGGGGGAGAAGCCCCAGCATTTT; CDR3aa: CAWSVYRGEKPQHF
abundance: -; d_gene: -; v_gene: TRBV2; j_gene: TRBJ1-3; CDR3nt: TGTGCCAGCAGTGTTGTGACAGCTAACTCTGGAAACACCATATATTTT; CDR3aa: CASSVVTANSGNTIYF
abundance: -; d_gene: TRBD1; v_gene: TRBV6-5; j_gene: TRBJ1-5; CDR3nt: TGTGCCAGCTCCTCGGACAGGGGGCATCAGCCCCAGCATTTT; CDR3aa: CASSSDRGHQPQHF
abundance: -; d_gene: -; v_gene: TRBV7-3; j_gene: TRBJ2-7; CDR3nt: TGTGCCAGCAGCTTAAAGGCAGGGGGGCTCTACGAGCAGTACTTC; CDR3aa: CASSLKAGGLYEQYF
abundance: -; d_gene: TRBD1; v_gene: TRBV10-3; j_gene: TRBJ2-3; CDR3nt: TGTGCCATCAAACCGACAGGGGGCAGCACAGATACGCAGTATTTT; CDR3aa: CAIKPTGGSTDTQYF
abundance: -; d_gene: -; v_gene: TRBV10-3; j_gene: TRBJ2-3; CDR3nt: TGTGCCATCAGTGAGGGGTTGGCGGGGAGCACAGATACGCAGTATTTT; CDR3aa: CAISEGLAGSTDTQYF
abundance: -; d_gene: -; v_gene: TRBV27; j_gene: TRBJ1-2; CDR3nt: TGTGCCAGCAGCCGTGGTCCGGGGAACTATGGCTACACCTTC; CDR3aa: CASSRGPGNYGYTF
abundance: -; d_gene: TRBD1; v_gene: TRBV30; j_gene: TRBJ1-1; CDR3nt: TGTGCCTGGAGCAGGGGGATGAACACTGAAGCTTTCTTT; CDR3aa: CAWSRGMNTEAFF
abundance: -; d_gene: TRBD1; v_gene: TRBV7-9; j_gene: TRBJ2-5; CDR3nt: TGTGCCAGCAGCTTAGGGGGACAGTACCAAGAGACCCAGTACTTC; CDR3aa: CASSLGGQYQETQYF
abundance: once; d_gene: -; v_gene: TRBV6-6; j_gene: TRBJ2-3; CDR3nt: TGTGCCAGCACCTTAGCGAATACGCAGTATTTT; CDR3aa: CASTLANTQYF
abundance: -; d_gene: TRBD2; v_gene: TRBV2; j_gene: TRBJ2-1; CDR3nt: TGTGCCAGCAGTGTCGGACTAGCGGGGGACAATGAGCAGTTCTTC; CDR3aa: CASSVGLAGDNEQFF
abundance: -; d_gene: -; v_gene: TRBV2; j_gene: TRBJ1-1; CDR3nt: TGTGCCAGCAGTTTCCAGGGGCTAGTCACTGAAGCTTTCTTT; CDR3aa: CASSFQGLVTEAFF
abundance: -; d_gene: -; v_gene: TRBV19; j_gene: TRBJ2-2; CDR3nt: TGTGCCAGTAGTATAGGGGTGCGGGAGGAGCTGTTTTTT; CDR3aa: CASSIGVREELFF
abundance: few; d_gene: TRBD1; v_gene: TRBV20-1; j_gene: TRBJ1-2; CDR3nt: TGCAGTGCGTGGGACAGCGGCTACACCTTC; CDR3aa: CSAWDSGYTF
abundance: -; d_gene: -; v_gene: TRBV2; j_gene: TRBJ2-7; CDR3nt: TGTGCCAGCAGTGCTATGGGGGAGCAGTACTTC; CDR3aa: CASSAMGEQYF
abundance: -; d_gene: -; v_gene: TRBV11-2; j_gene: TRBJ2-2; CDR3nt: TGTGCCAGCAGCTTAGTGGGATGGAGGAACACCGGGGAGCTGTTTTTT; CDR3aa: CASSLVGWRNTGELFF
abundance: -; d_gene: TRBD1; v_gene: TRBV27; j_gene: TRBJ2-3; CDR3nt: TGTGCCAGCAGCACAGGGGGCGCGACAGATACGCAGTATTTT; CDR3aa: CASSTGGATDTQYF
abundance: -; d_gene: -; v_gene: TRBV19; j_gene: TRBJ1-1; CDR3nt: TGTGCCAGTAGTACACAGTATACCAACACTGAAGCTTTCTTT; CDR3aa: CASSTQYTNTEAFF
abundance: few; d_gene: TRBD1; v_gene: TRBV15; j_gene: TRBJ1-3; CDR3nt: TGTGCCACAGGACAGGCCAGCGTGTTTTCTGGAAACACCATATATTTT; CDR3aa: CATGQASVFSGNTIYF
abundance: -; d_gene: -; v_gene: TRBV12-5; j_gene: TRBJ1-1; CDR3nt: TGTGCTAGTGGCCTTGGGACTGAAGCTTTCTTT; CDR3aa: CASGLGTEAFF
abundance: -; d_gene: -; v_gene: TRBV13; j_gene: TRBJ2-7; CDR3nt: TGTGCCAGCAGCTTAACCCCGCAGGGGAGAAAGTACTTC; CDR3aa: CASSLTPQGRKYF
abundance: once; d_gene: TRBD2; v_gene: TRBV9; j_gene: TRBJ2-1; CDR3nt: TGTGCCAGCAGCATAGCGGGGGGCAACTACAATGAGCAGTTCTTC; CDR3aa: CASSIAGGNYNEQFF
abundance: -; d_gene: -; v_gene: TRBV7-9; j_gene: TRBJ2-1; CDR3nt: TGTGCCAGCAGCTTAAATCACGGAGATGAGCAGTTCTTC; CDR3aa: CASSLNHGDEQFF
abundance: -; d_gene: TRBD1; v_gene: TRBV29-1; j_gene: TRBJ1-2; CDR3nt: TGCAGCGTTGGGACAGGCTCTAACTATGGCTACACCTTC; CDR3aa: CSVGTGSNYGYTF
abundance: -; d_gene: TRBD2; v_gene: TRBV11-2; j_gene: TRBJ2-5; CDR3nt: TGTGCCAGCAGCCGGACTAGCGGGGAAGAGACCCAGTACTTC; CDR3aa: CASSRTSGEETQYF
abundance: few; d_gene: -; v_gene: TRBV19; j_gene: TRBJ1-6; CDR3nt: TGTGCCAGTAGTATGATGTACAGCTCCTATAATTCACCCCTCCACTTT; CDR3aa: CASSMMYSSYNSPLHF
abundance: few; d_gene: -; v_gene: TRBV5-4; j_gene: TRBJ1-1; CDR3nt: TGTGCCAGCAGTGTTCGGGACGGGCGTGGCAATGAAGCTTTCTTT; CDR3aa: CASSVRDGRGNEAFF
abundance: -; d_gene: -; v_gene: TRBV10-3; j_gene: TRBJ1-5; CDR3nt: TGTGCCATCAGTGCGGGGGCTAATCAGCCCCAGCATTTT; CDR3aa: CAISAGANQPQHF